This is a list of T cell receptor beta chains from one sample in a study of blood T cell repertoires in COVID-19. The protocol was immunoSEQ multiplex PCR, while the TCRdb copy is restricted to in-frame clones and leaves out a portion. The sample holds about 190,000 clones; 88% are singletons and the top ten take approximately 1.1%. Sequenced input: peripheral blood. Receptor source: a man under 40 with acute or convalescent COVID-19. Each CDR3 is given with its conserved first and last residue. Size values are once, few and many counts, or a class for expanded clones, and some rows have none.

V gene,clone size,CDR3 protein
TRBV9,NA,CASSRSLGDRVSDTQYF
TRBV19,NA,CASSIQNYGYTF
TRBV5-1,NA,CASRGGNGYEQYF
TRBV6-5,NA,CASSSRLAGGYNEQFF
TRBV18,NA,CASSPPLQGGMNTEAFF
TRBV3-1/TRBV3-2,NA,CASSLRERDEKLFF
TRBV2,NA,CASSERYLAGARTDTQYF
TRBV28,once,CASSPWDRNNEQFF
TRBV6-5,few,CASNAKRSYNSPLHF
TRBV3-1/TRBV3-2,NA,CASSQDREATYEQYF
TRBV19,NA,CASRLNRNTEAFF
TRBV4-1,NA,CASSPQGATNEKLFF
TRBV15,NA,CATSTRGGSNQPQHF
TRBV27,NA,CASSFHSYPDTEAFF
TRBV10-1,NA,CASSESAFSGNTIYF
TRBV3-1/TRBV3-2,NA,CASSQWDRKNTEAFF
TRBV5-1,few,CASSPGEGASNQPQHF
TRBV5-1,NA,CASSLGAGNTEAFF
TRBV29-1,once,CSVKGQGRYEQYF
TRBV19,NA,CASSHGELFF
TRBV27,once,CASSQGASWGEQYF
TRBV6-5,NA,CASRTGKNNSPLHF